This TCR beta chain was observed in a study of regulatory T cells in long-lasting Graves disease. With iRepertoire HTBI primers and Arm-PCR of CDR3 regions, TCR beta libraries were built. TCRdb redid the calling of the multiplex PCR reads with MiXCR, one entry per CDR3 protein. The sample contains about 400,000 distinct CDR3 sequences, 16% of which appear only once. A total of 15 residues make up the CDR3, ends included. The germline gives CDR1 SGHAT, CDR2 FQNNGV. Time point specified: newly diagnosed GD, antithyroid drugs for less than 3 months. The TCR library was made from RNA that had been extracted from PBMCs in TRIzol. A note on this clonotype: Without the conserved terminal phenylalanine or tryptophan, this CDR3 likely stems from a read error. No DNA is shown, since the ends of the CDR3 on it are uncertain; the CDR3 is the one TCRdb lists.

This sample was also put to use in a study of T cells in Graves' hyperthyroidism and ophthalmopathy. That paper states: Clinical symptoms, serum thyroxine and TRAb, thyroid ultrasound and orbital computed tomography were used for the diagnoses. A 13 V-J model separated ophthalmopathy from stable hyperthyroidism.

The receptor comes from a woman in her late teens or twenties with Graves disease. The chain employs TRBV11-2 and TRBJ1-1; the D segment call TRBD1 is taken from the table without a DNA check. The starting material was peripheral blood mononuclear cells (PBMCs), obtained at new diagnosis, from a patient treated with antithyroid drugs. The CDR3 sequence: CASSHPGQGNTEAFS.